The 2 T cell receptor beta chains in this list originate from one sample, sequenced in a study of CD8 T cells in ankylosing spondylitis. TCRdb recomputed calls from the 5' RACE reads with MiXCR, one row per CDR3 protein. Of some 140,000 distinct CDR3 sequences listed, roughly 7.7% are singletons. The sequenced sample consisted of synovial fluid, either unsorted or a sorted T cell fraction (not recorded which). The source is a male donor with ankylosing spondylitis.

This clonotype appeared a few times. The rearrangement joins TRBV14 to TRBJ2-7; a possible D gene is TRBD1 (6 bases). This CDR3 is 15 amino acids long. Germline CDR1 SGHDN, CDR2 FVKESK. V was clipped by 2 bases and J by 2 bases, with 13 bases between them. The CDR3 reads CASSQSINRAYEQYF. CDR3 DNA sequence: TGTGCCAGCAGCCAATCAATAAACAGGGCCTACGAGCAGTACTTC.

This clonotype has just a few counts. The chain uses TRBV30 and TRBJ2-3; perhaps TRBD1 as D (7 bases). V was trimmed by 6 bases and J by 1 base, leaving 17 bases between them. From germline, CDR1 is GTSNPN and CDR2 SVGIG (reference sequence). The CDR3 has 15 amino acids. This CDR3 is CACHRQGGGTDTQYF. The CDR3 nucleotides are TGTGCCTGCCACCGCCAGGGGGGCGGCACAGATACGCAGTATTTT.